This TCR beta chain emerged from a study of T cells in Graves' hyperthyroidism and ophthalmopathy. General study results and limits: Model output signaled ophthalmopathy a median about seven months ahead of onset. Stable hyperthyroidism and ophthalmopathy were separated using 13 V-J signatures.

The CDR3 regions of TCR beta were amplified from RNA transcripts. An initial round of RT-PCR targeting the TCR CDR3 relied on the HTBI primer set. One entry per CDR3 protein, called by TCRdb with MiXCR from the multiplex PCR reads. The sample has 660,000 or so distinct CDR3 sequences, 40% to 55% seen once. Trimming cost V 10 bases and J 2 bases, with 14 bases left between them. The V gene's germline CDR1 is SNHLY and CDR2 FYNNEI. The CDR3 has 13 amino acids. Exclusion followed for patients with uncontrolled infection, other autoimmune disease, pregnancy or lactation. Regarding this clonotype: What it recognizes is unknown.

The clonotype was recovered from an adult man with Graves' disease, either hyperthyroidism or ophthalmopathy (not recorded which). V usage is TRBV2 and J usage is TRBJ1-1; TRBD1 is a possible D gene (6 bases). The sample comprised peripheral blood or thyroid tissue (not recorded which). The DNA of the CDR3 is TGTGCCACCCGGGACAAGATAAACACTGAAGCTTTCTTT. Protein sequence: CATRDKINTEAFF.